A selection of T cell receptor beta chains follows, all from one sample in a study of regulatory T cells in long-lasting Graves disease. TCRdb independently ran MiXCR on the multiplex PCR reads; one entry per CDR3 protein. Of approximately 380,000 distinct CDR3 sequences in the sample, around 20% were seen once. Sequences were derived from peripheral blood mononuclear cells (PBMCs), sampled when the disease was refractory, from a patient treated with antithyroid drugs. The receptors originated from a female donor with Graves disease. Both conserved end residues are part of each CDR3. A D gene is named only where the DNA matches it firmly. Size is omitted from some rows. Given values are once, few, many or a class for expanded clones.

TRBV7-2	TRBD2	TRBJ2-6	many	CASSPGGGANVLTF	TGTGCCAGCAGCCCGGGGGGTGGGGCCAACGTCCTGACTTTC
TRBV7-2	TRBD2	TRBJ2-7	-	CASSQWGAGSSYEQYF	TGTGCCAGCAGCCAGTGGGGAGCGGGGAGCTCCTACGAGCAGTACTTC
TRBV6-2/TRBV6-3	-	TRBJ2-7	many	CATQRQGIYEQYF	TGTGCCACCCAAAGGCAGGGGATCTACGAGCAGTACTTC
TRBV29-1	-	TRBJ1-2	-	CSVEGSGQGEGYTF	TGCAGCGTTGAAGGGTCGGGGCAGGGTGAAGGCTACACCTTC
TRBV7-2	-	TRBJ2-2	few	CASSSWGNTGELFF	TGTGCCAGCAGCTCGTGGGGTAACACCGGGGAGCTGTTTTTT
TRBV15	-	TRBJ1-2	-	CATSRVGGTSYGYTF	TGTGCCACCAGCAGAGTTGGGGGGACTTCTTATGGCTACACCTTC
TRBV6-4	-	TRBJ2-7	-	CASSQEISYEQYF	TGTGCCAGCAGTCAGGAGATCTCCTACGAGCAGTACTTC
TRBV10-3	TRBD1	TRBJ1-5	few	CAISEPDRVTALNQPQHF	TGTGCCATCAGTGAACCCGACAGGGTTACGGCCCTCAATCAGCCCCAGCATTTT
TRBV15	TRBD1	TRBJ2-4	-	CATSRDFVDRAKNIQYF	TGTGCCACCAGCAGAGATTTTGTGGACAGGGCCAAAAACATTCAGTACTTC
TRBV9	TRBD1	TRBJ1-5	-	CASSAAGGFQPQHF	TGTGCCAGCAGCGCCGCAGGGGGCTTTCAGCCCCAGCATTTT
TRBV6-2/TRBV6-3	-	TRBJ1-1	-	CASSLSTGSNTEAFF	TGTGCCAGCAGTCTATCGACAGGATCGAACACTGAAGCTTTCTTT
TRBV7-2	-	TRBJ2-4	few	CASGGEAKTIQYF	TGTGCCAGCGGTGGGGAGGCCAAAACCATTCAGTACTTC
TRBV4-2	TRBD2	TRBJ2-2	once	CASSPGTSGLNTGELFF	TGTGCCAGCAGTCCCGGGACTAGCGGCCTCAACACCGGGGAGCTGTTTTTT
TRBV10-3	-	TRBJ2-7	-	CAISEFDEQYF	TGTGCCATCAGTGAGTTTGACGAGCAGTACTTC
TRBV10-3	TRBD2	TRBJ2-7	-	CAISPGLAFEQYF	TGTGCCATCAGCCCGGGACTAGCTTTCGAGCAGTACTTC
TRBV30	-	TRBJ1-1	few	CAWSVSSGQMNTEAFF	TGTGCCTGGAGTGTCTCTAGTGGGCAGATGAACACTGAAGCTTTCTTT
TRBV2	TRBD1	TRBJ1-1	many	CASRGQWNLGVNTEAFF	TGTGCCAGCAGGGGACAGTGGAATTTAGGGGTGAACACTGAAGCTTTCTTT
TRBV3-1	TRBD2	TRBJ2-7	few	CASSHGTSGIEQYF	TGTGCCAGCAGCCACGGGACTAGCGGGATCGAGCAGTACTTC
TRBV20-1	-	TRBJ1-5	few	CSASERDAGSNQPQHF	TGCAGTGCGTCCGAGCGCGACGCGGGAAGCAATCAGCCCCAGCATTTT
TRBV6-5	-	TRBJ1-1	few	CASSYLAMNTEAFF	TGTGCCAGCAGTTACCTGGCGATGAACACTGAAGCTTTCTTT
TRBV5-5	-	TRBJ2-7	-	CASSTTQSYEQYF	TGTGCCAGCAGCACCACGCAGAGCTACGAGCAGTACTTC
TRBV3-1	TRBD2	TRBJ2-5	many	CASSQGTGTRSQETQYF	TGTGCCAGCAGCCAAGGGACCGGGACTAGATCCCAAGAGACCCAGTACTTC
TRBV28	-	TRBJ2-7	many	CASSLSLPYEQYF	TGTGCCAGCAGTTTAAGTCTTCCGTACGAGCAGTACTTC
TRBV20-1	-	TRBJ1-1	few	CSAREGAMNTEAFF	TGCAGTGCTAGAGAGGGGGCGATGAACACTGAAGCTTTCTTT
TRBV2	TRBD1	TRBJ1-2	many	CACTILTGGGYTF	TGTGCCTGCACTATCCTTACAGGGGGTGGCTACACCTTC
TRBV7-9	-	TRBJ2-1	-	CASSLLSVRDEQFF	TGTGCCAGCAGCTTACTCTCGGTGCGGGATGAGCAGTTCTTC
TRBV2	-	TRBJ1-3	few	CASKVDGRNTIYF	TGTGCCAGCAAGGTAGACGGGAGAAACACCATATATTTT
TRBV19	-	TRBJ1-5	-	CASNGIPSNQPQHF	TGTGCCAGTAACGGCATCCCAAGCAATCAGCCCCAGCATTTT
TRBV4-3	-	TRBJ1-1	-	CASSQDLWDRDTEAFF	TGCGCCAGCAGCCAAGATCTATGGGACCGCGACACTGAAGCTTTCTTT
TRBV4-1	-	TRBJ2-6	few	CASSQDTGHGGANVLTF	TGCGCCAGCAGCCAAGACACAGGCCACGGTGGGGCCAACGTCCTGACTTTC
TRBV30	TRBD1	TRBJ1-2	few	CAWTQGQASLGYTF	TGTGCCTGGACCCAGGGACAGGCCTCATTGGGCTACACCTTC
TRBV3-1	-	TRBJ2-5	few	CASSQFDQETQYF	TGTGCCAGCAGCCAATTCGATCAAGAGACCCAGTACTTC
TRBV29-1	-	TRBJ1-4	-	CSSWAGVGEKLFF	TGCAGCTCCTGGGCAGGGGTCGGAGAAAAACTGTTTTTT
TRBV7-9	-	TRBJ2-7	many	CASSLASGHEQYF	TGTGCCAGCAGCTTAGCCTCCGGGCACGAGCAGTACTTC
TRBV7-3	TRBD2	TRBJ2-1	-	CASSSGLDSYNEQFF	TGTGCCAGCAGCTCGGGACTAGACTCCTACAATGAGCAGTTCTTC
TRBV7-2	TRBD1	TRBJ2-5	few	CASSFYRGETQYF	TGTGCCAGCAGCTTTTACAGGGGAGAGACCCAGTACTTC
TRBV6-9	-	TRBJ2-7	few	CASSYSWNYEQYF	TGTGCCAGCAGTTACTCTTGGAACTACGAGCAGTACTTC
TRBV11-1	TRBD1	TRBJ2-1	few	CASSLAAGQGNNEQFF	TGTGCCAGCAGCTTAGCGGCGGGACAGGGAAACAATGAGCAGTTCTTC
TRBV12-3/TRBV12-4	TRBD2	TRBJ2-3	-	CASTFLGLAGVRDTQYF	TGTGCCAGCACCTTCTTAGGACTAGCGGGAGTTCGGGATACGCAGTATTTT
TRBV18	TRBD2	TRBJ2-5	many	CASSPAASGAKTQYF	TGTGCCAGCTCACCAGCGGCTAGCGGGGCTAAGACCCAGTACTTC
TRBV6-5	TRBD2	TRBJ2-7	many	CASSYSSSGSGEQYF	TGTGCCAGCAGTTATTCATCCAGCGGGAGTGGCGAGCAGTACTTC
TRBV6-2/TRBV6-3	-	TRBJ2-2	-	CASRPRDLNTGELFF	TGTGCCAGCCGACCGCGGGACTTGAACACCGGGGAGCTGTTTTTT
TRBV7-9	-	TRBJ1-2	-	CASSLQGRGYTF	TGTGCCAGCAGCTTACAGGGACGTGGCTACACCTTC
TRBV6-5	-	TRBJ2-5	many	CASSYSPTSEETQYF	TGTGCCAGCAGTTACTCCCCTACAAGCGAAGAGACCCAGTACTTC
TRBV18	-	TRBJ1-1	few	CASSPNAEGLGTEAFF	TGTGCCAGCTCACCAAACGCGGAGGGGTTAGGCACTGAAGCTTTCTTT
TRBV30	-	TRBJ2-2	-	CAWSRGRTGELFF	TGTGCCTGGAGCCGGGGGAGGACCGGGGAGCTGTTTTTT